This T cell receptor (beta chain) appears in the sequencing data of a study of cytomegalovirus exposure and HLA in healthy donors. For this clone: What it recognizes is unknown.

In the PCR, 60 Vbeta and 13 Jbeta primers were used. Clones were sequenced by immunoSEQ multiplex PCR, and TCRdb holds only the in-frame ones, with some missing. The sample gives under 200,000 clones, over 80% of which show up once; over 5.5% is in the top ten. General study points: A later analysis reportedly found that, within productive TCRs, an Asian-associated ancestry cluster had fewer N-insertions than the mean observed across the roughly 700 donors.

The germline CDR1 and CDR2 sequences are MGHRA and YSYEKL. V gave up 0 bases and J gave up 5 bases; unmatched junction bases: 8. The CDR3 runs to 17 residues. This TCR came from a man aged 35-49 years in good health and CMV-seropositive. Sample: PBMCs. The chain is built from TRBV4-1 and TRBJ2-3; 10 bases line up with TRBD2. The CDR3 DNA reads TGCGCCAGCAGCCAAGATCTCCCGGGACTAGCGAAAGATACGCAGTATTTT. It translates to CASSQDLPGLAKDTQYF.